The clone carrying this T cell receptor (beta chain) was seen ten or more times. No antigen is known for it. The junction and the germline gene differ at one end; a read error may be behind it. TCRdb redid the calling of the 5' RACE reads with MiXCR, one entry per CDR3 protein. Of around 690,000 distinct CDR3 sequences listed, approximately 21% are singletons. The record originates from a study of identical twins. Study results and caveats: Researchers reported weaker excess twin sharing in beta out-of-frame sequences. Out-of-frame alpha sequences common to twins exhibited a surplus of low generation probability.

The length of the CDR3 is 15 residues. Another study also made use of these data, one on T cells expressing NK-cell markers. That source notes: For a handful of donors, these clonotypes were likewise the leading ones in the CD3+CD56-NKG2C+ fraction.

This clonotype originated in a young woman in good health. This sequence joins TRBV12-3 or TRBV12-4 and TRBJ2-3; 9 positions agree with TRBD2. Sequencing used PBMCs. The CDR3 bases are TGTGCCAGCAGCTCCCAAGCGGGGGGCACGGATACGCAGTATTTT. This gives the protein CASSSQAGGTDTQYF.